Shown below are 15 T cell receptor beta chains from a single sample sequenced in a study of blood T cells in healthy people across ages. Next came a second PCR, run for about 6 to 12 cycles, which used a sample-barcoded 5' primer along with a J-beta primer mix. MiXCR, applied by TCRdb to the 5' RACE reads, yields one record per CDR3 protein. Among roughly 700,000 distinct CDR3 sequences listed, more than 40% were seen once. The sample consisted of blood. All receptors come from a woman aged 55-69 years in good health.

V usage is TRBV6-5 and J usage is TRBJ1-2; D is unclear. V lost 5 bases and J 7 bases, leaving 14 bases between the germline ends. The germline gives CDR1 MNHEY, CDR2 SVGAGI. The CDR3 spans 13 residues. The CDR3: CASSVLGVRGYTF. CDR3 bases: TGTGCCAGCAGTGTCCTGGGAGTGCGTGGCTACACCTTC.

CDR3 DNA: TGTGCCAGCAGCGTAGAGGGCGGGAACACCGGGGAGCTGTTTTTT. This translates into CASSVEGGNTGELFF. V is TRBV9 and J is TRBJ2-2; the D is unclear. This CDR3 is built from 15 residues. Trimming shortened V by 0 bases and J by 1 base, and 7 bases separated the two germline ends. Germline assignment: CDR1 SGDLS and CDR2 YYNGEE.

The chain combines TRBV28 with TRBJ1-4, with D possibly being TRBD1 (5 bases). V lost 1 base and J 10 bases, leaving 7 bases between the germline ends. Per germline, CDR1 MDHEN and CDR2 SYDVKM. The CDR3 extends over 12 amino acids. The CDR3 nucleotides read TGTGCCAGCAGTTTATACGGGGGAAAACTGTTTTTT. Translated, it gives CASSLYGGKLFF. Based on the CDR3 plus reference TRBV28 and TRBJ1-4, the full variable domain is DVKVTQSSRYLVKRTGEKVFLECVQDMDHENMFWYRQDPGLGLRLIYFSYDVKMKEKGDIPEGYSVSREKKERFSLILESASTNQTSMYLCASSLYGGKLFFGSGTQLSVL.

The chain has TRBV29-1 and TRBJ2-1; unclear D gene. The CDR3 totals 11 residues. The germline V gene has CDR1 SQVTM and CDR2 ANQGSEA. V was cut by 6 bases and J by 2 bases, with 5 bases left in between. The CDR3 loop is CSVRAYNEQFF. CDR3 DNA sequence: TGCAGCGTAAGAGCCTACAATGAGCAGTTCTTC.

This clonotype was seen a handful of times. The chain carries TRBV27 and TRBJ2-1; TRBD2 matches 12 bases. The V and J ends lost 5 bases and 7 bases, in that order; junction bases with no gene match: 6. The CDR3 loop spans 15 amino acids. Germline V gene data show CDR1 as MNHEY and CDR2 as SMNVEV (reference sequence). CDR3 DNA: TGTGCCAGCAGTCCCCGACTAGCGGGAGAGAATGAGCAGTTCTTC. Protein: CASSPRLAGENEQFF.

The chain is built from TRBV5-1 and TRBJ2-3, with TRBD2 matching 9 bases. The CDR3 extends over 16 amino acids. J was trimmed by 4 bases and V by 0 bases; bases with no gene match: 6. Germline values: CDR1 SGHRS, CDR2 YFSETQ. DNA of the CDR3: TGCGCCAGCAGCTTGGGACTAGCGGTTGCCGCAGATACGCAGTATTTT. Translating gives CASSLGLAVAADTQYF.

CDR3 region: CSATARVEQYF. The CDR3 DNA follows: TGCAGTGCTACCGCAAGAGTCGAGCAGTACTTC. The chain employs TRBV20-1 and TRBJ2-5; D gene uncertain. The last part of the DNA fits TRBJ2-7 better; the J call may be wrong. The CDR3 extends over 11 amino acids. Germline V gene sequence: CDR1 DFQATT, CDR2 SNEGSKA (reference sequence).

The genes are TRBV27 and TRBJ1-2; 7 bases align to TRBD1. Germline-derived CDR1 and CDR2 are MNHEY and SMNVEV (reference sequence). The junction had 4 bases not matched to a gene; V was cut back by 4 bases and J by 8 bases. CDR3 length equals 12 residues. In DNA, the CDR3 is TGTGCCAGCAGTTCAAGGACAGGAGGCTACACCTTC. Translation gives CASSSRTGGYTF.

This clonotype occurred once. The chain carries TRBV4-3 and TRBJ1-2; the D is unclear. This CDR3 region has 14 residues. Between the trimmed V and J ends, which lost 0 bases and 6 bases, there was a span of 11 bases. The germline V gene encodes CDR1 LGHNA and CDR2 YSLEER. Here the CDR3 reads CASSQDRPLDGYTF. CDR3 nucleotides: TGCGCCAGCAGCCAAGATCGTCCGCTTGATGGCTACACCTTC.

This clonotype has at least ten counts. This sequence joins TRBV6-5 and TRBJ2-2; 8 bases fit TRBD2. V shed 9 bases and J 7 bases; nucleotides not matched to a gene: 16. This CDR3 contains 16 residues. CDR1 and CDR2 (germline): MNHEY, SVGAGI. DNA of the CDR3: TGTGCCAGTAACCCCGCGGGGGGTGGATGGGGCGGGGAGCTGTTTTTT. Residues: CASNPAGGGWGGELFF.

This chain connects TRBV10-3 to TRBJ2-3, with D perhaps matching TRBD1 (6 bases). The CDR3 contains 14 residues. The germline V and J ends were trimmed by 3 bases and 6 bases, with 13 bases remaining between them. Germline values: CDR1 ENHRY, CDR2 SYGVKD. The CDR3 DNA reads TGTGCCATCAGTGATGTCAGGGGTTCGGATACGCAGTATTTT. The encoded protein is CAISDVRGSDTQYF.

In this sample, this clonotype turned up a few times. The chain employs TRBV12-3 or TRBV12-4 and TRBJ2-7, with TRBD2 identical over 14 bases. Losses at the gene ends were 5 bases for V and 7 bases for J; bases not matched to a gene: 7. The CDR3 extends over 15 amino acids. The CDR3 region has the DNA TGTGCCAGCAGTATCCGACTAGCGGGAGGGTGGGAGCAGTACTTC. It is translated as CASSIRLAGGWEQYF.

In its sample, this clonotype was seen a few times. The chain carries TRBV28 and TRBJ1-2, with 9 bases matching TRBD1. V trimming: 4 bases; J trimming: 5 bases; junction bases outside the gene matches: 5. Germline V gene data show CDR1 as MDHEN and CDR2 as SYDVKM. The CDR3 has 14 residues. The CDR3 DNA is TGTGCCAGCAGTTCCGCCGGGACAGGGTATGGCTACACCTTC. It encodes CASSSAGTGYGYTF.

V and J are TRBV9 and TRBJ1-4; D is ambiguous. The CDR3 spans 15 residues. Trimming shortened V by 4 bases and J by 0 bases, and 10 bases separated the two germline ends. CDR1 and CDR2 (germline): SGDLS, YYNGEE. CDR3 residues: CASSPPRATNEKLFF. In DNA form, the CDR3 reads TGTGCCAGCAGCCCCCCGAGGGCAACTAATGAAAAACTGTTTTTT. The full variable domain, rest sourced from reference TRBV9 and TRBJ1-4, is DSGVTQTPKHLITATGQRVTLRCSPRSGDLSVYWYQQSLDQGLQFLIQYYNGEERAKGNILERFSAQQFPDLHSELNLSSLELGDSALYFCASSPPRATNEKLFFGSGTQLSVL.

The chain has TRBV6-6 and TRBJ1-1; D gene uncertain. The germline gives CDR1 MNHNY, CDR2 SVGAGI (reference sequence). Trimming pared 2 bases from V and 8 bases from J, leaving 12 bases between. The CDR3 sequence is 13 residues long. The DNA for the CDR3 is TGTGCCAGCAGTTACCGAGTTCTAGACGAAGCTTTCTTT. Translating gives CASSYRVLDEAFF.